Listed here are 13 T cell receptor beta chains from one sample, sequenced in a study of blood T cell repertoires in COVID-19. Only in-frame clones appear in the TCRdb table, and some are missing; sequencing was by immunoSEQ multiplex PCR. Among 210,000 or so clones, 80% to 90% were seen once, and the ten largest hold 15% to 20%. Input material: peripheral blood. These receptors were taken from a woman aged 80 or over with active or convalescent COVID-19.

The chain recombines TRBV6-5 with TRBJ2-7; TRBD2 matches at 12 bases. The trim removed 10 bases at V and 2 bases at J, leaving 9 bases unmatched. Germline V gene lookup returns CDR1 MNHEY and CDR2 SVGAGI. The CDR3 totals 15 residues. Here the CDR3 DNA reads TGTGCCACCAATAGACTAGCGGGAGACGCCTACGAGCAGTACTTC. Its protein is CATNRLAGDAYEQYF.

The V and J genes are TRBV18 and TRBJ1-2; D gene ambiguous. Looked up from germline, CDR1 is KGHSH and CDR2 is LQKENI. The ends were cut back, 5 bases at V and 6 bases at J, with 22 bases in the middle. The CDR3 has 16 residues. The CDR3 region is CASSATAFGSLDGYTF. The CDR3 DNA reads TGTGCCAGCTCAGCCACAGCTTTCGGCTCTTTAGATGGCTACACCTTC.

The chain recombines TRBV10-3 with TRBJ1-1; the D gene is possibly TRBD1 (5 bases). Trimming took off 6 bases at V and 4 bases at J, with 15 bases between the two ends. Germline CDR1 and CDR2: ENHRY and SYGVKD. This CDR3 is 14 amino acids long. CDR3 protein: CAIRGSREGTEAFF. CDR3 in DNA: TGTGCCATCAGGGGGAGCAGGGAGGGCACTGAAGCTTTCTTT.

Of note for this clone: Other DNA sequences of this sample code for an identical CDR3. CDR3: CASSLQGTYEQYF. Here the CDR3 DNA reads TGCGCCAGCAGCTTGCAGGGTACCTACGAGCAGTACTTC. This rearrangement joins TRBV5-1 to TRBJ2-7; D might be TRBD1 (5 bases). V lost 1 base, J lost 2 bases, and 7 bases lay in between. The CDR3 has 13 amino acids. Germline V gives CDR1 SGHRS, CDR2 YFSETQ.

This clone was counted between two and nine times. The chain links TRBV7-3 to TRBJ2-3; 11 nucleotides agree with TRBD2. After removal of 4 bases from V and 4 bases from J, the junction contained 7 bases not matched to a gene. From germline, CDR1 is SGHTA and CDR2 FQGTGA. This CDR3 comprises 16 residues. The CDR3 loop is CASSSTSGSLADTQYF. The CDR3, as DNA: TGTGCCAGCAGCTCTACTAGCGGGAGTCTCGCAGATACGCAGTATTTT.

CDR3 in amino acids: CASSPRGAGGQGEQYF. The CDR3, as DNA: TGTGCCAGCAGCCCCCGGGGAGCGGGGGGGCAAGGGGAGCAGTACTTC. This chain uses TRBV7-2 with TRBJ2-7, with 10 bases lining up with TRBD2. CDR1 and CDR2 (germline): SGHTA, FQGNSA. There are 16 residues in the CDR3. V dropped 5 bases and J dropped 7; count of bases not matched to a gene: 14.

The chain has TRBV2 and TRBJ2-3; D possibly corresponds to TRBD2 (6 bases). The CDR3 has 14 residues. V lost 4 bases, J lost 10 bases, and 18 bases lay in between. Germline-derived CDR1 and CDR2 are SNHLY and FYNNEI. The chain's CDR3 is CASSAVLATPAQYF. DNA for the CDR3: TGTGCCAGCAGTGCGGTTCTAGCGACGCCCGCGCAGTATTTT.

V is TRBV19 and J is TRBJ2-7; 15 bases map to TRBD2. The V gene end was trimmed by 7 bases and the J gene end by 4 bases; junction bases not matched to a gene: 2. There are 14 residues in the CDR3. Germline loops: CDR1 LNHDA, CDR2 SQIVND (reference sequence). CDR3 in DNA: TGTGCCAGTACCGGACTAGCGGGAGGGTACGAGCAGTACTTC. This codes for CASTGLAGGYEQYF.

The rearrangement joins TRBV6-2 or TRBV6-3 to TRBJ2-3; 8 nucleotides align to TRBD2. The CDR3 extends over 19 amino acids. Trimming at V came to 1 base and at J to 0 bases, leaving 12 bases not matched to a gene. The V gene's germline CDR1 is MNHEY and CDR2 SVGEGT. CDR3 loop: CASSYYSGAGLGSTDTQYF. For the CDR3, the DNA is TGTGCCAGCAGTTACTATAGCGGCGCGGGACTAGGTAGCACAGATACGCAGTATTTT.

The chain employs TRBV6-5 and TRBJ2-7, with 8 nucleotides matching TRBD2. Germline values: CDR1 MNHEY, CDR2 SVGAGI. V dropped 0 bases and J dropped 1; count of bases not matched to a gene: 5. The CDR3 totals 16 residues. The DNA of the CDR3 is TGTGCCAGCAGTTACTCTACTAGCGGACGATCCTACGAGCAGTACTTC. Translation gives CASSYSTSGRSYEQYF.

This chain uses TRBV5-4 with TRBJ1-3, with D possibly TRBD1 on 5 matching bases. This CDR3 is built from 18 residues. CDR1 is SGHNT, CDR2 YYREEE, per germline (reference sequence). Between the trimmed V and J ends, which lost 4 bases and 0 bases, there was a span of 20 bases. CDR3: CASSRPSLTASSGNTIYF. In nucleotides, the CDR3 is TGTGCCAGCAGCCGACCGAGCCTGACAGCAAGCTCTGGAAACACCATATATTTT.

The chain joins TRBV9 to TRBJ1-3; D perhaps matches TRBD1 (5 bases). This CDR3 has 14 residues. V dropped 2 bases and J dropped 4 bases, with 10 bases sitting between them. Germline V gene lookup returns CDR1 SGDLS and CDR2 YYNGEE. The CDR3 region is CASSVAGPGNTIYF. In DNA, the CDR3 is TGTGCCAGCAGCGTGGCGGGGCCCGGAAACACCATATATTTT.

This chain links TRBV7-8 with TRBJ1-2, with D possibly TRBD1 on 6 matching bases. V was shortened by 5 bases and J by 3 bases, with 13 bases between the two germline ends. The CDR3 is made up of 14 amino acids. CDR1 and CDR2 from the germline V gene are SGHVS and FQNEAQ. The CDR3 loop reads CASSRGGGDYGYTF. DNA of the CDR3: TGTGCCAGCAGCCGAGGCGGGGGCGACTATGGCTACACCTTC.